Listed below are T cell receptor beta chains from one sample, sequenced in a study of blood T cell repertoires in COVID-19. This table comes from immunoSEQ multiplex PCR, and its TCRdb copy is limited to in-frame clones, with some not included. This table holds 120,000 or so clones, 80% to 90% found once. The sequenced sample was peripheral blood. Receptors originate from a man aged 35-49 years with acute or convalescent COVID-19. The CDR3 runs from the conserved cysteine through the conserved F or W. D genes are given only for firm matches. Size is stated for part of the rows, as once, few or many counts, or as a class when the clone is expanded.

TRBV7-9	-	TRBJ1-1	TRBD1	CASSRDSLNTEAFF	TGTGCCAGCAGCCGGGACAGTCTGAACACTGAAGCTTTCTTT
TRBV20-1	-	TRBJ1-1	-	CSAVDTEAFF	TGCAGTGCCGTAGACACTGAAGCTTTCTTT
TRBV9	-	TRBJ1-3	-	CASSRGQGSISGNTIYF	TGTGCCAGCAGTAGAGGGCAAGGGTCCATCTCTGGAAACACCATATATTTT
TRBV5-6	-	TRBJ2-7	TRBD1	CASSLAGTGTDEQYF	TGTGCCAGCAGCTTGGCGGGGACAGGGACCGACGAGCAGTACTTC
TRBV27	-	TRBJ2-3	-	CASSLIPYTREAGADTQYF	TGTGCCAGCAGTTTAATCCCCTATACGAGGGAGGCGGGCGCAGATACGCAGTATTTT
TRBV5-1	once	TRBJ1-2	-	CASSLAGGTEKTF	TGCGCCAGCAGCTTGGCCGGGGGGACGGAGAAGACCTTC
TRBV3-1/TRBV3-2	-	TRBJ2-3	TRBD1	CASRDRGLTDTQYF	TGTGCCAGCAGGGACAGGGGGCTCACAGATACGCAGTATTTT
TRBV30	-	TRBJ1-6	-	CACRQSSYNSPLHF	TGTGCCTGCCGACAGAGCTCCTATAATTCACCCCTCCACTTT
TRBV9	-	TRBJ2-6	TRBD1	CASSPGQFSGANVLTF	TGTGCCAGCAGCCCGGGACAGTTCTCTGGGGCCAACGTCCTGACTTTC
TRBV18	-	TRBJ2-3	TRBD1	CASSPPGDRAADTQYF	TGTGCCAGCTCACCACCGGGAGACAGGGCTGCAGATACGCAGTATTTT
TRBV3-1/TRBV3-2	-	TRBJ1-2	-	CASSQDQASPSPGSGYTF	TGTGCCAGCAGCCAAGATCAGGCCAGCCCGAGTCCCGGCTCTGGCTACACCTTC
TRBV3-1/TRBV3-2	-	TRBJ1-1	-	CASSQVSGETEAFF	TGTGCCAGCAGCCAAGTCTCGGGAGAAACTGAAGCTTTCTTT
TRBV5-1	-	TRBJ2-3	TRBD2	CASSFPSGRTDTQYF	TGCGCCAGCAGCTTTCCTAGCGGGAGGACAGATACGCAGTATTTT
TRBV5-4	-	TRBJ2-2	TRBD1	CASSSGTGGDDGELFF	TGTGCCAGCAGCTCTGGGACAGGGGGCGATGACGGGGAGCTGTTTTTT
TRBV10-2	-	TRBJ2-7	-	CASSVATVNYEQYF	TGCGCCAGCAGTGTGGCGACAGTCAATTACGAGCAGTACTTC
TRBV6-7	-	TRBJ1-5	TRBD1	CASSFFWTGGLYSNQPQHF	TGTGCCAGCAGTTTCTTCTGGACAGGGGGACTGTATAGCAATCAGCCCCAGCATTTT
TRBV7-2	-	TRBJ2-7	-	CASSEGAASSYEQYF	TGTGCCAGCAGCGAAGGGGCTGCTAGCTCCTACGAGCAGTACTTC
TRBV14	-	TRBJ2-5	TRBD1	CASSQVRGLGETQYF	TGTGCCAGCAGCCAAGTCAGGGGGTTAGGGGAGACCCAGTACTTC
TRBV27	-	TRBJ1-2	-	CASSGQGSYYGYTF	TGTGCCAGCAGTGGGCAGGGGTCGTACTATGGCTACACCTTC
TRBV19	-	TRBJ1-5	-	CASSILTGGNQPQHF	TGTGCCAGTAGTATTTTGACAGGAGGCAATCAGCCCCAGCATTTT
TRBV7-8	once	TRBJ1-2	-	CASSPLVGAPGGYTF	TGTGCCAGCAGCCCCCTGGTTGGGGCCCCTGGAGGCTACACCTTC
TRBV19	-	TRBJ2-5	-	CASSIARDGTQYF	TGTGCCAGTAGTATAGCTAGAGACGGGACCCAGTACTTC
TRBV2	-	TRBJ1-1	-	CASSERGTTEAFF	TGTGCCAGCAGTGAACGGGGAACCACTGAAGCTTTCTTT
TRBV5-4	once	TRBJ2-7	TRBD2	CASSRRGLAGARPFYEQYF	TGTGCCAGCAGCCGGCGGGGCCTAGCGGGGGCGCGACCTTTTTACGAGCAGTACTTC
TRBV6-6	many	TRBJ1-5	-	CASSPGAGGPQHF	TGTGCCAGCAGCCCTGGGGCCGGTGGGCCCCAGCATTTT
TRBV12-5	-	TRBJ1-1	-	CASGLVAGNTEAFF	TGTGCTAGTGGTTTGGTAGCAGGGAACACTGAAGCTTTCTTT
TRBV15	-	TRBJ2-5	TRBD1	CATSREFSGQGAETQYF	TGTGCCACCAGCAGAGAATTCAGCGGACAGGGGGCAGAGACCCAGTACTTC
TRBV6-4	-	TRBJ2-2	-	CASSDHYNTGELFF	TGTGCCAGCAGTGACCACTACAACACCGGGGAGCTGTTTTTT
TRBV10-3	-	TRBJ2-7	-	CAISQGRGYEQYF	TGTGCCATCAGCCAGGGGCGCGGGTACGAGCAGTACTTC
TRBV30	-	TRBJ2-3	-	CAWSVQYTQYF	TGTGCCTGGAGTGTACAGTATACGCAGTATTTT
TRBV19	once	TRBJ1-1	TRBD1	CASSLDRGTEAFF	TGTGCCAGTAGTCTGGACAGGGGCACTGAAGCTTTCTTT
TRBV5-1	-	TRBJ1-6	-	CASSFDRPSYNSPLHF	TGCGCCAGCAGCTTTGACAGACCCTCCTATAATTCACCCCTCCACTTT
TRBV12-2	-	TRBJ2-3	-	CASRRGPGQSTDTQYF	TGTGCAAGTCGGAGAGGGCCGGGACAGAGCACAGATACGCAGTATTTT
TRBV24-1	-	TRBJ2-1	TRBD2	CATSRTSGKYNEQFF	TGTGCCACCAGTAGAACTAGCGGGAAGTACAATGAGCAGTTCTTC
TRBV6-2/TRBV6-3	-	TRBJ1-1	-	CASSSRAEGYTEAFF	TGTGCCAGCAGTTCACGGGCAGAGGGCTACACTGAAGCTTTCTTT
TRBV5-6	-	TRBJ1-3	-	CASSLRHRAGNTIYF	TGTGCCAGCAGCTTGAGACACAGGGCTGGAAACACCATATATTTT